Listed here are 2 T cell receptor beta chains from one sample, sequenced in a study of high-grade serous ovarian cancer treatment subgroups. Measured with immunoSEQ multiplex PCR; TCRdb has only the in-frame clones, and not every one. The sample carries roughly 20,000 clones, roughly four fifths recorded once. Tumor samples were obtained before definitive surgery or chemotherapy. Sequenced: tumor tissue. These receptor sequences come from a human donor with high-grade serous ovarian cancer.

The V gene is TRBV29-1, the J gene TRBJ1-5; 9 bases map to TRBD1. This CDR3 comprises 13 residues. Looked up from germline, CDR1 is SQVTM and CDR2 is ANQGSEA. V shed 6 bases and J 11 bases; nucleotides not matched to a gene: 11. CDR3 sequence (DNA): TGCAGCGTCCGGACAGGGGAGGGGGGGACCCAGCATTTT. Protein product: CSVRTGEGGTQHF.

Comments on this clone: At one end the junction does not follow the germline gene, possibly because of a read error. J is TRBJ1-2 and V is TRBV28, with 7 bases matching TRBD1. CDR3 length equals 13 residues. Germline assignment: CDR1 MDHEN and CDR2 SYDVKM. Written as DNA, the CDR3 is TGTGCCAGCAATTTAGACAGGGCCTATGGCTACACCTTC. It codes for CASNLDRAYGYTF.